The clone carrying this T cell receptor (beta chain) was seen at least ten times. Its specificity is not known. The data were taken from a study of spatial heterogeneity in lung cancer. The time point: sample taken at primary tumor resection. Untreated early-stage non-small cell lung cancer patients, 65 to 90 in total, were the donors. In each case, whole RNA from tumor, nontumor lung or frozen PBMC was sequenced unsorted. Using its own MiXCR run on the 5' RACE reads, TCRdb lists one record per CDR3 protein. The table records over 10,000 distinct CDR3 sequences, about 3% of them present only once. The CDR3 length is 13 residues. Per the germline V gene, CDR1 is MNHEY and CDR2 is SVGEGT. The V and J ends lost 6 bases and 0 bases respectively, with 9 bases between them. Whole-study results and caveats: Estimation of coverage gave values of around 6.6% for alpha and 13% to 15% for beta chains in tumor T cells. The number of expanded tumor alpha and beta chains correlated with mutation number.

This clonotype was obtained from a male donor with early-stage non-small cell lung cancer. The rearrangement joins TRBV6-2 or TRBV6-3 to TRBJ2-7; D call uncertain. The material sequenced was lung tumor tissue, taken at surgery. CDR3 in amino acids: CASRDGYSYEQYF. DNA of the CDR3: TGTGCCAGCAGGGACGGCTACTCCTACGAGCAGTACTTC.